A selection of T cell receptor beta chains follows, all from one sample in a study of radiotherapy plus CTLA-4 blockade in lung cancer. This table comes from immunoSEQ multiplex PCR, and its TCRdb copy is limited to in-frame clones, with some not included. The data contain some 41,000 clones, over 60% of them singletons. This specimen consisted of peripheral blood, obtained from a patient treated with radiotherapy plus ipilimumab. These receptors were collected from a human donor with non-small cell lung cancer who had a partial response to radiotherapy plus ipilimumab. Each CDR3 is given with its conserved first and last residue. Fields, in order: clone size, J gene, D gene, V gene, CDR3 DNA, CDR3 protein. A D gene is named only where the DNA matches it firmly. For some rows the clone size is stated as once, few or many, or as a class when expanded; others skip it.

few	TRBJ2-5	-	TRBV19	TGTGCCAGCGGACAATGGGAGACCCAGTACTTC	CASGQWETQYF
few	TRBJ1-5	-	TRBV19	TGTGCCAGTAGTATCCTGACAGGACCTCAGCCCCAGCATTTT	CASSILTGPQPQHF
few	TRBJ2-3	TRBD2	TRBV10-1	TGCGCCAGCAGTAACGGACTAGCGGGAGATCTTGATACGCAGTATTTT	CASSNGLAGDLDTQYF
few	TRBJ2-2	-	TRBV5-4	TGTGCCAGCAGCCAAGATACGTGGCGGGGAAGCGGGGAGCTGTTTTTT	CASSQDTWRGSGELFF
-	TRBJ1-2	TRBD1	TRBV7-2	TGTGCCAGCACCTGGACAGGGGTGGGGGGCTATGGCTACACCTTC	CASTWTGVGGYGYTF
few	TRBJ2-1	-	TRBV18	TGTGCCAGCTCACCACCCCCGGGAGTAGTAGGTAATGAGCAGTTCTTC	CASSPPPGVVGNEQFF
many	TRBJ1-1	-	TRBV6-1	TGTGCCAGCAGTGAATTGGGCTCAACTGAAGCTTTCTTT	CASSELGSTEAFF
-	TRBJ2-3	TRBD2	TRBV27	TGTGCCAGCAGTTACGGGACTAGCGGGAGGGATACGCAGTATTTT	CASSYGTSGRDTQYF
-	TRBJ1-2	-	TRBV6-1	TGTGCCAGCAGTGAAACAGCCCTCAATGGCTACACCTTC	CASSETALNGYTF
-	TRBJ1-5	-	TRBV7-3	TGTGCCAGCAGCTTAACGGGACTCCAGGGATCTCCCGATCAGCCCCAGCATTTT	CASSLTGLQGSPDQPQHF
-	TRBJ1-5	TRBD1	TRBV14	TGTGCCAGCAGCCTAGGACAGGGCTTAAATCAGCCCCAGCATTTT	CASSLGQGLNQPQHF
-	TRBJ1-2	-	TRBV15	TGTGCCACCAGCAGAGGCGGTAACTATGGCTACACCTTC	CATSRGGNYGYTF
-	TRBJ2-1	-	TRBV19	TGTGCCAGTAGTCCCGAAGACGGGTCCTACAATGAGCAGTTCTTC	CASSPEDGSYNEQFF
-	TRBJ1-1	-	TRBV19	TGTGCCAGTAGTTTCTCAGGCTTGAACACTGAAGCTTTCTTT	CASSFSGLNTEAFF
-	TRBJ2-5	-	TRBV2	TGTGCCGGTCAGGGGACCCAGTACTTC	CAGQGTQYF
-	TRBJ2-3	TRBD2	TRBV7-2	TGTGCCAGCAGCTTAGCTCCCCTGACTAGCGGGAGTTCTCCCACAGATACGCAGTATTTT	CASSLAPLTSGSSPTDTQYF
-	TRBJ1-2	-	TRBV7-6	TGTGCCAGCAGCCCCATGGACTCCCTGGGGGCTCGTCGTGGCTACACCTTC	CASSPMDSLGARRGYTF
few	TRBJ2-1	TRBD2	TRBV4-2	TGTGCCAGCAGCCAAGTGGGAGGGGCCTCCTACAATGAGCAGTTCTTC	CASSQVGGASYNEQFF
-	TRBJ1-1	-	TRBV5-1	TGCGCCAGCAGCTTGGTAGACATCTCCTCTAAAGCTTTCTTT	CASSLVDISSKAFF
-	TRBJ2-7	-	TRBV7-9	TGTGCCAGCAGCTCCCGGGACTTACCCTACGAGCAGTACTTC	CASSSRDLPYEQYF
-	TRBJ2-3	TRBD2	TRBV29-1	TGCGGGACTAGCGGAACCGGCGGAGATACGCAGTATTTT	CGTSGTGGDTQYF
-	TRBJ1-5	-	TRBV19	TGTGCCAGTAGTATAGGTAGGGGCCTCAATCAGCCCCAGCATTTT	CASSIGRGLNQPQHF
-	TRBJ1-4	TRBD1	TRBV5-1	TGCGCCAGCAGCTTGGACCTTATCGGACAGGGTGGTTCTAGGAAACTGTTTTTT	CASSLDLIGQGGSRKLFF
-	TRBJ2-7	TRBD1	TRBV6-1	TGTGCCAGCAGTCCGGGACAGACCTACGAGCAGTACTTC	CASSPGQTYEQYF
few	TRBJ1-1	TRBD1	TRBV4-2	TGTGCCAGCAGCTCGACGGACAGGGGAGAGACTGAAGCTTTCTTT	CASSSTDRGETEAFF
few	TRBJ2-7	-	TRBV4-1	TGCGCCAGCAGCTCGAGGGGGGGGGCTAGAGACGAGCAGTACTTC	CASSSRGGARDEQYF
-	TRBJ2-7	-	TRBV27	TGTGCCAGCAGGTCAGGCACCTACGATTTGCAGTACTTC	CASRSGTYDLQYF
-	TRBJ1-4	TRBD1	TRBV19	TGTGCCAGTAACCGACCAGGGGGCGCTAGTGAAAAACTGTTTTTT	CASNRPGGASEKLFF
few	TRBJ1-5	TRBD1	TRBV7-8	TGTGCCAGCAGCTTACAGGGGGCGCGTGAGCCCCAGCATTTT	CASSLQGAREPQHF
-	TRBJ2-7	TRBD1	TRBV4-3	TGCGCCAGCAGCCAAGGGGGACAGGGCGCCTACGAGCAGTACTTC	CASSQGGQGAYEQYF
-	TRBJ2-7	-	TRBV27	TGTGCCAGCACCCCTAACGGGAGCTCCTACGAGCAGTACTTC	CASTPNGSSYEQYF
-	TRBJ2-7	-	TRBV11-1	TGTGCCAGCAGCTTCGCGGTGGCCTACGAGCAGTACTTC	CASSFAVAYEQYF
few	TRBJ1-5	-	TRBV2	TGTGCCAGCAGTGAGTTTAATAGCAATCAGCCCCAGCATTTT	CASSEFNSNQPQHF
once	TRBJ2-7	TRBD2	TRBV11-2	TGTGCCAGCAGCTTATCACTAGCGGGACTAGGGGAGCAGTACTTC	CASSLSLAGLGEQYF
-	TRBJ2-1	TRBD2	TRBV11-3	TGTGCCAGCAGCTTAGAGGGGGGGGAGCAGTTCTTC	CASSLEGGEQFF
many	TRBJ1-1	TRBD1	TRBV18	TGTGCCAGCTCGGGACAGGCGAACACTGAAGCTTTCTTT	CASSGQANTEAFF
-	TRBJ1-1	-	TRBV7-2	TGTGCCAGCAGCTTAGAGGGGCAGCGCTTAGAAGCTTTCTTT	CASSLEGQRLEAFF
few	TRBJ1-3	-	TRBV19	TGTGCCAGTAGTTCGAGAATTGGAAACACCATATATTTT	CASSSRIGNTIYF
few	TRBJ2-7	-	TRBV2	TGTGCCAGCAGTGCACCGGGACACAACTACTTGGAGCAGTACTTC	CASSAPGHNYLEQYF
-	TRBJ1-6	-	TRBV7-6	TGTGCCAGCAGCTTGGTCAACGTCGGTTCACCCCTCCACTTT	CASSLVNVGSPLHF
-	TRBJ2-7	-	TRBV5-6	TGTGCCAGCAGCTTCGGGGATTCCTACGAGCAGTACTTC	CASSFGDSYEQYF
-	TRBJ1-3	TRBD1	TRBV5-6	TGTGCCAGCAGCGGCCTCCGGGACAGGCATATCTCTGGAAACACCATATATTTT	CASSGLRDRHISGNTIYF
-	TRBJ2-7	TRBD1	TRBV7-9	TGTGCCAGCAGCTTAGCGTCGACAGGGGTCGAGCAGTACTTC	CASSLASTGVEQYF
-	TRBJ1-1	-	TRBV9	TGTGCCAGCAGCGTAGGACCCAGGGTGACCGTGAACACTGAAGCTTTCTTT	CASSVGPRVTVNTEAFF
-	TRBJ1-1	-	TRBV6-1	TGTGCCAGCAGTCAAACACCGAACACTGAAGCTTTCTTT	CASSQTPNTEAFF
-	TRBJ2-7	-	TRBV7-9	TGTGCCAGCAGCTCGGATAGCGAGAAGCAGTACTTC	CASSSDSEKQYF
-	TRBJ1-1	TRBD1	TRBV30	TGTGCCTGGAGGGGTGTGGCCCCAGGGGGCTTTGTTGAAGCTTTCTTT	CAWRGVAPGGFVEAFF
once	TRBJ1-4	-	TRBV7-8	TGTGCCAGCAGCTTCCAGGCTATCCCCGGTAAACTGTTTTTT	CASSFQAIPGKLFF
-	TRBJ2-3	-	TRBV2	TGTGCCAGCCTGGACAGTTCTAGCACAGATACGCAGTATTTT	CASLDSSSTDTQYF
few	TRBJ1-1	TRBD1	TRBV13	TGTGCCAGCAGACAACAGGGGAGTGGGACTGAAGCTTTCTTT	CASRQQGSGTEAFF